This T cell receptor beta chain is drawn from a study of cytomegalovirus exposure and HLA in healthy donors. Across the study: Earlier work reported about 110 million unique TCR beta sequences from about 200 million T cells. Ancestry clustering placed around 80% of approximately 370 genotyped donors in the Caucasian-associated cluster.

Study findings and constraints: In a later analysis, an Asian-associated ancestry cluster reportedly showed fewer N-insertions than the roughly 710-donor mean.

Donors were nominally healthy when sampled, though unrecorded immune exposures were likely. Comments on this clone: Its cognate antigen is unknown.

The PCR employed 60 Vbeta primers together with 13 Jbeta primers. TCRdb's table, derived via immunoSEQ multiplex PCR, lists solely in-frame clones and lacks some. The data show tens of thousands of clones, less than 75% seen once. Trimming shortened V by 5 bases and J by 6 bases, and 13 bases separated the two germline ends. The CDR3 contains 13 residues. CDR1 MDHEN and CDR2 SYDVKM come from the germline V gene. The specimen sequenced was PBMCs. The chain employs TRBV28 and TRBJ1-2, with a weak D call TRBD1 (5 bases). The TCR sequence derives from a young man in good health and CMV-seronegative. CDR3 protein: CASSLTGLDGYTF. The CDR3 DNA reads TGTGCCAGCAGTCTCACAGGTTTGGATGGCTACACCTTC.